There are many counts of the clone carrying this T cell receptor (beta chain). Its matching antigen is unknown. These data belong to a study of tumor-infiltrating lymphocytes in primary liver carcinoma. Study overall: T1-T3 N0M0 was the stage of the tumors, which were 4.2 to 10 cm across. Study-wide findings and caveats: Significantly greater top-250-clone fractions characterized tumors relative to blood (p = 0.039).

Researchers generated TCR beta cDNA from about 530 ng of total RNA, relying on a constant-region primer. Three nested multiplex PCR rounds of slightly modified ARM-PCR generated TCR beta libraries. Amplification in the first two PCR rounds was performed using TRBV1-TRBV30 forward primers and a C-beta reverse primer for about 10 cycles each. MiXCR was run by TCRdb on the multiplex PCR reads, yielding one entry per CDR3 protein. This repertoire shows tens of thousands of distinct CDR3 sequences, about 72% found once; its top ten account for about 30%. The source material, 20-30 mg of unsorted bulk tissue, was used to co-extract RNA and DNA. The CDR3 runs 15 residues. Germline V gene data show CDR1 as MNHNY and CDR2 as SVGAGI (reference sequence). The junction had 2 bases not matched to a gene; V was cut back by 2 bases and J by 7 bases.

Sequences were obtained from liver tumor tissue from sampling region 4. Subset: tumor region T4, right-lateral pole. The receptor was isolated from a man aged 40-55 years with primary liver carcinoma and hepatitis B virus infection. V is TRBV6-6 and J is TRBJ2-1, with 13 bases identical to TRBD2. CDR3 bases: TGTGCCAGCAGTTACACTAGCGGGAGGGGGAATGAGCAGTTCTTC. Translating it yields CASSYTSGRGNEQFF.